This T cell receptor beta chain was sequenced during a study of metastatic and nonmetastatic thyroid tumors. Points from the study as a whole: According to reports, the diversity of TCR beta was significantly higher in malignant thyroid tumors than in benign nodules, and this held in both blood and tumor samples.

CDR3 length equals 12 residues. Germline-derived CDR1 and CDR2 are SQVTM and ANQGSEA. The germline V and J ends were trimmed by 4 bases and 0 bases, with 6 bases remaining between them. MiXCR reprocessed the PCR reads for TCRdb. The sample contains tens of thousands of clones, under 20% of which appear only once. Concerning this clone: Its target is not known. Being one base from a much bigger clone, this may be a read error. The sample carries other DNA sequences with the same CDR3.

Thyroid surgery took place with no prior treatment in any patient. V and J are TRBV29-1 and TRBJ1-1; no clear D gene. This receptor was identified in a female donor with papillary thyroid cancer or a benign thyroid nodule (not recorded which). Some clones in this sample may be carry-over from other donors' samples. The specimen was blood. The CDR3 DNA is TGCAGCGTTGTTCTCATGAACACTGAAGCTTTCTTT. Its protein product is CSVVLMNTEAFF.